The rows below give T cell receptor beta chains drawn from one sample of a study of identical twins. TCRdb processed the 5' RACE reads anew with MiXCR; each CDR3 protein has one entry. The repertoire consists of about 200,000 distinct CDR3 sequences, with less than 9.5% occurring once and the leading ten covering 5.1%. The specimen was memory (CD45RO+) T cells sorted from blood. The receptor source for this set is a woman aged 18-35 years in good health. The CDR3 runs from the conserved cysteine through the conserved F or W. A D gene is named only where the DNA matches it firmly. Some rows have no size entry. The others give once, few or many, or a class for an expanded clone.

D gene | clone size | CDR3 length | V gene | CDR3 protein
- | few | 16 | TRBV10-1 | CASSESNGRPYNEQFF
- | few | 14 | TRBV5-1 | CASSSGGLASEQYF
- | - | 14 | TRBV5-4 | CASSLRTEQETQYF
- | - | 14 | TRBV20-1 | CSARDRAGADTQYF
TRBD2 | - | 13 | TRBV18 | CASHRAGGNEQFF
- | few | 15 | TRBV14 | CASSQAGGGYNEQFF
- | many | 14 | TRBV12-3/TRBV12-4 | CASSLNNGGGGYTF
- | - | 18 | TRBV11-1 | CASSLAFPARYLTDTQYF
TRBD1 | many | 17 | TRBV3-1 | CASSQGRFRGPGDGYTF
- | few | 16 | TRBV7-9 | CASSAHGTIANYGYTF
- | few | 16 | TRBV27 | CASSPTRDVGNTEAFF
TRBD2 | few | 16 | TRBV7-9 | CASSLGFAGEADTQYF
- | - | 16 | TRBV14 | CASSQGLGAFQETQYF
- | few | 11 | TRBV6-1 | CASTLEVTQYF
TRBD2 | few | 14 | TRBV12-3/TRBV12-4 | CASRRLGRGNEQFF
TRBD2 | many | 15 | TRBV12-3/TRBV12-4 | CASSFSGGASYEQYF
TRBD2 | few | 18 | TRBV3-1 | CASSQFEAGTKFYNEQFF
- | many | 13 | TRBV28 | CAILRGGSTEAFF
- | many | 15 | TRBV5-1 | CASSLKRGSYNEQFF
TRBD1 | - | 18 | TRBV10-3 | CAISEAGTGFGSYNEQFF
- | - | 15 | TRBV12-3/TRBV12-4 | CASSPQGGGTDTQYF
- | - | 14 | TRBV20-1 | CSASQQALDNEQFF
TRBD1 | - | 14 | TRBV6-5 | CASSYLGTANIQYF
- | few | 13 | TRBV7-2 | CASSPVVNTEAFF
TRBD1 | few | 14 | TRBV6-2/TRBV6-3 | CAIHRQGSSYEQYF
- | - | 13 | TRBV6-2/TRBV6-3 | CASSYAVNTEAFF
TRBD2 | - | 14 | TRBV2 | CASKFGLAGEGQYF
- | many | 15 | TRBV12-3/TRBV12-4 | CASSLNRISGNEQFF
TRBD2 | - | 13 | TRBV27 | CASSRLAAYEQYF
- | many | 12 | TRBV24-1 | CATGGSTGELFF